A single sample gave rise to the 32 T cell receptor beta chains below, sequenced in a study of T cell responses to AZD1222 COVID-19 vaccine. Measured with immunoSEQ multiplex PCR; TCRdb has only the in-frame clones, and not every one. The table lists about 130,000 clones, 84% of them singletons. The starting material was peripheral blood, obtained on day 0 of AZD1222 vaccination. The receptors shown here come from an adult in good health.

This rearrangement joins TRBV18 to TRBJ1-2; D ambiguous. The CDR3 covers 14 residues. V was cut by 6 bases and J by 5 bases, with 16 bases left in between. Germline-derived CDR1 and CDR2 are KGHSH and LQKENI. The CDR3 is CASSASTLIYGYTF. The CDR3, as DNA: TGTGCCAGCTCCGCCTCGACCCTGATATATGGCTACACCTTC.

V is TRBV14 and J is TRBJ2-7; possibly TRBD1 or TRBD2 for D (5 bases each). V was cut by 4 bases and J by 0 bases, with 13 bases left in between. Germline V gene sequence: CDR1 SGHDN, CDR2 FVKESK. This CDR3 has 15 residues. CDR3 nucleotides: TGTGCCAGCAGCCTAGAGGGGAGACGCTCCTACGAGCAGTACTTC. Protein: CASSLEGRRSYEQYF.

The rearrangement joins TRBV7-9 to TRBJ1-1; perhaps TRBD1 as D (6 bases). Per germline, CDR1 SEHNR and CDR2 FQNEAQ (reference sequence). CDR3 length equals 14 residues. The V end lost 5 bases, the J end lost 4 bases, and 14 bases lay between the germline ends. CDR3 nucleotide sequence: TGTGCCAGCAGCGACCGAGGGGGGAGCACTGAAGCTTTCTTT. Translating it yields CASSDRGGSTEAFF.

This clone occurred a few times. This sequence joins TRBV5-4 and TRBJ2-7; 15 bases line up with TRBD2. Trimming cost V 7 bases and J 6 bases; bases outside gene matches: 5. This CDR3 contains 14 residues. Germline values: CDR1 SGHNT, CDR2 YYREEE (reference sequence). DNA for the CDR3: TGTGCCAGCGGGACTAGCGGGGGGAAAGGCGAGCAGTACTTC. Translated: CASGTSGGKGEQYF.

Only a few counts were recorded for this clone. V is TRBV14 and J is TRBJ2-7; 11 positions match TRBD2. The V segment lost 6 bases and the J segment 1 base; nucleotides outside the gene matches: 5. Germline CDR1 SGHDN, CDR2 FVKESK. CDR3 length: 15 amino acids. The CDR3 region is CASSEGLAASYEQYF. The DNA for the CDR3 is TGTGCCAGCAGTGAGGGACTAGCGGCATCCTACGAGCAGTACTTC. The whole variable domain, remainder taken from reference TRBV14 and TRBJ2-7, is EAGVTQFPSHSVIEKGQTVTLRCDPISGHDNLYWYRRVMGKEIKFLLHFVKESKQDESGMPNNRFLAERTGGTYSTLKVQPAELEDSGVYFCASSEGLAASYEQYFGPGTRLTVT.

The rearrangement uses TRBV5-5 and TRBJ2-2; D may be TRBD1 (6 bases). V lost 1 base, J lost 3 bases, and 10 bases lay in between. The germline gives CDR1 SGHKS, CDR2 YYEKEE (reference sequence). The CDR3 contains 15 residues. CDR3 bases: TGTGCCAGCAGCTTGACAGGGTTGCACACCGGGGAGCTGTTTTTT. Protein: CASSLTGLHTGELFF.

The V gene is TRBV29-1, the J gene TRBJ2-7; 11 nucleotides align to TRBD2. The trim removed 7 bases at V and 3 bases at J, leaving 8 bases unmatched. The CDR3 spans 14 residues. CDR1 SQVTM and CDR2 ANQGSEA come from the germline V gene. The CDR3 here is CSASTGTSGYEQYF. DNA for the CDR3: TGCAGCGCCAGCACCGGGACTAGCGGCTACGAGCAGTACTTC.

The DNA for the CDR3 is TGTGCCAGCAGCACAATAGGGGGCGCCTCGAACACCGGGGAGCTGTTTTTT. Amino acids: CASSTIGGASNTGELFF. J is TRBJ2-2 and V is TRBV7-9; TRBD1 aligns across 7 bases. This CDR3 is 17 amino acids long. Trimming cost V 5 bases and J 0 bases; bases outside gene matches: 9. The germline V gene encodes CDR1 SEHNR and CDR2 FQNEAQ (reference sequence).

The chain combines TRBV28 with TRBJ2-2, with 9 bases aligning to TRBD1. This CDR3 is 18 amino acids long. The J segment lost 4 bases and the V segment lost 3 bases, leaving 12 bases of the junction unmatched. Germline CDR1 reads MDHEN; CDR2 reads SYDVKM. The CDR3 DNA reads as TGTGCCAGCAGTTTTATCCGCGTGGGACAGGGTGGCACCGGGGAGCTGTTTTTT. Its protein is CASSFIRVGQGGTGELFF.

The J gene is TRBJ2-7, the V gene TRBV12-3 or TRBV12-4, with a possible D match to TRBD1 (6 bases). CDR3 size: 13 residues. V lost 5 bases and J lost 0, with 8 bases in between. This chain's CDR3 is CASSGQLSYEQYF. The CDR3 DNA reads as TGTGCCAGCAGTGGACAGCTCTCCTACGAGCAGTACTTC.

This clone occurred a few times. The chain employs TRBV5-1 and TRBJ1-2, with 9 bases that match TRBD1. CDR1 is SGHRS and CDR2 is YFSETQ in the germline V gene. CDR3 length: 14 residues. The V gene end was trimmed by 0 bases and the J gene end by 8 bases; junction bases not matched to a gene: 5. The CDR3: CASSLEGQGNGYTF. The CDR3 coding sequence is TGCGCCAGCAGCTTGGAAGGACAGGGGAACGGCTACACCTTC.

The gene calls are TRBV3-1 (or the pseudogene TRBV3-2) and TRBJ1-2; 7 bases agree with TRBD1. This CDR3 is 15 amino acids long. V lost 3 bases to trimming and J lost 3 bases; unmatched junction nucleotides: 7. Germline V CDR1 and CDR2: LGHDT, YNNKEL (reference sequence). CDR3 protein: CASSQATGVHYGYTF. CDR3 nucleotides: TGTGCCAGCAGCCAGGCCACAGGGGTCCACTATGGCTACACCTTC.

The chain combines TRBV7-2 with TRBJ2-7; 10 bases map to TRBD1. The CDR3 contains 17 residues. With V trimmed by 1 base and J by 3 bases, 9 bases remained unmatched. CDR1 is SGHTA, CDR2 FQGNSA, per germline. The CDR3 is CASSLGGTGVGNYEQYF. The CDR3, as DNA: TGTGCCAGCAGCTTAGGCGGGACAGGGGTAGGGAACTACGAGCAGTACTTC. Looking up the rest from reference TRBV7-2 and TRBJ2-7 gives the full variable domain: GAGVSQSPSNKVTEKGKDVELRCDPISGHTALYWYRQSLGQGLEFLIYFQGNSAPDKSGLPSDRFSAERTGGSVSTLTIQRTQQEDSAVYLCASSLGGTGVGNYEQYFGPGTRLTVT.

The sample holds a few counts of this clone. This sequence joins TRBV10-2 and TRBJ1-1; D is unclear. Per the germline V gene, CDR1 is WSHSY and CDR2 is SAAADI. CDR3 size: 12 residues. V was clipped by 5 bases and J by 0 bases, with 4 bases between them. CDR3 nucleotides: TGCGCCAGCAGTTGGATGAACACTGAAGCTTTCTTT. Translation gives CASSWMNTEAFF.

J is TRBJ2-2 and V is TRBV19; 9 bases are shared with TRBD1. The V segment lost 10 bases and the J segment 5 bases; nucleotides outside the gene matches: 11. From germline, CDR1 is LNHDA and CDR2 SQIVND (reference sequence). The CDR3 contains 15 residues. CDR3 sequence reads: CATQWGQGKTGELFF. CDR3 bases: TGTGCCACCCAATGGGGACAGGGCAAAACCGGGGAGCTGTTTTTT.

This clone was counted a few times. The rearrangement joins TRBV29-1 to TRBJ1-1; 7 nucleotides match TRBD1. Germline CDR1 and CDR2: SQVTM and ANQGSEA. Trimming removed 6 bases from V and 3 bases from J; junction bases left unmatched: 4. The CDR3 spans 12 residues. Written as DNA, the CDR3 is TGCAGCGTGCGCAGGGGGTACACTGAAGCTTTCTTT. It specifies CSVRRGYTEAFF.

The J gene is TRBJ2-2, the V gene TRBV5-1; a weak D match, TRBD2 (5 bases). This CDR3 region has 14 residues. V lost 0 bases and J lost 4, with 7 bases in between. Germline CDR1 SGHRS, CDR2 YFSETQ. The CDR3 coding sequence is TGCGCCAGCAGCTTGGATGGGAGCACCGGGGAGCTGTTTTTT. Encoded protein: CASSLDGSTGELFF.

The chain carries TRBV4-1 and TRBJ1-3; 7 bases map to TRBD1. The ends lost 3 bases at V and 0 bases at J; junction bases unmatched: 11. The germline V gene has CDR1 MGHRA and CDR2 YSYEKL. CDR3 length equals 18 residues. The CDR3 nucleotides read TGCGCCAGCAGCCAGGAAGAGAGAGGGACAGCCTCTGGAAACACCATATATTTT. Encoded protein: CASSQEERGTASGNTIYF.

The chain carries TRBV28 and TRBJ2-3; tentatively, D is TRBD1 (5 bases). The CDR3 consists of 14 residues. Trimming took off 2 bases at V and 3 bases at J, with 9 bases between the two ends. The germline gives CDR1 MDHEN, CDR2 SYDVKM. The chain's CDR3 is CASSLLSGTDTQYF. CDR3 coding DNA: TGTGCCAGCAGTTTACTATCAGGGACAGATACGCAGTATTTT.

V is TRBV5-1 and J is TRBJ2-2, with D perhaps matching TRBD1 (6 bases). The CDR3 runs to 15 residues. The V and J ends lost 2 bases and 6 bases respectively, with 14 bases between them. Looked up from germline, CDR1 is SGHRS and CDR2 is YFSETQ. In nucleotides, the CDR3 is TGCGCCAGCAGCTTACAGGGATGGGGAGCCGGGGAGCTGTTTTTT. Translated: CASSLQGWGAGELFF.

The chain links TRBV6-5 to TRBJ1-5, with D possibly matching TRBD1 (6 bases). CDR1 and CDR2 (germline): MNHEY, SVGAGI. This CDR3 comprises 13 residues. Between the trimmed V and J ends, which lost 6 bases and 3 bases, there was a span of 9 bases. The CDR3: CASRTGYNQPQHF. CDR3 nucleotide sequence: TGTGCCAGCAGGACAGGATACAATCAGCCCCAGCATTTT.

The rearrangement joins TRBV5-1 to TRBJ2-7, with TRBD2 identical over 12 bases. The germline gives CDR1 SGHRS, CDR2 YFSETQ. Trimming at V came to 4 bases and at J to 2 bases, leaving 4 bases not matched to a gene. The CDR3 contains 15 residues. CDR3: CASSVGLAGTYEQYF. The CDR3 DNA is TGCGCCAGCAGCGTAGGACTAGCGGGGACCTACGAGCAGTACTTC.

This clone was counted between two and nine times. The chain carries TRBV5-1 and TRBJ1-1, with D hard to call. This CDR3 contains 13 residues. V shed 1 base and J shed 0 bases, with 4 bases lying between them. Germline V lookup: CDR1 SGHRS, CDR2 YFSETQ. The CDR3 reads CASSLTVNTEAFF. The CDR3 region has the DNA TGCGCCAGCAGCTTGACGGTGAACACTGAAGCTTTCTTT.

The V gene is TRBV7-8, the J gene TRBJ2-7, with 7 bases lining up with TRBD1. The V and J ends lost 0 bases and 2 bases, in that order; junction bases with no gene match: 7. CDR1 SGHVS and CDR2 FQNEAQ come from the germline V gene. CDR3 length equals 16 residues. CDR3 sequence: CASSLAGTVTAYEQYF. In DNA form, the CDR3 reads TGTGCCAGCAGCTTAGCCGGGACAGTCACTGCCTACGAGCAGTACTTC.

The J gene is TRBJ1-4, the V gene TRBV2; D is possibly TRBD1 (5 bases). The CDR3 contains 13 residues. Germline CDR1 reads SNHLY; CDR2 reads FYNNEI. Trimming removed 11 bases from V and 6 bases from J, with 16 bases in between. CDR3 residues: CAGARDLDEKLFF. The CDR3 coding sequence is TGTGCCGGAGCCCGGGACCTTGATGAAAAACTGTTTTTT.

This chain connects TRBV6-5 to TRBJ1-2; tentatively, D is TRBD1 (5 bases). The germline CDR1 and CDR2 sequences are MNHEY and SVGAGI. V gave up 6 bases and J gave up 1 base, with 12 bases separating them. The CDR3 loop spans 14 amino acids. The CDR3: CASSQSQGNYGYTF. DNA for the CDR3: TGTGCCAGCAGCCAAAGCCAGGGTAACTATGGCTACACCTTC.

V is TRBV2 and J is TRBJ1-5; D gene uncertain. CDR3 length: 14 residues. CDR1 is SNHLY and CDR2 is FYNNEI in the germline V gene. The ends were cut back, 7 bases at V and 5 bases at J, with 15 bases in the middle. CDR3 amino acids: CASKSMTRDQPQHF. CDR3 coding DNA: TGTGCCAGCAAGAGTATGACCCGAGATCAGCCCCAGCATTTT.

This chain joins TRBV19 and TRBJ1-5; D is unresolved. The CDR3 has 12 amino acids. Trimming cost V 2 bases and J 11 bases, with 10 bases left between them. Germline-derived CDR1 and CDR2 are LNHDA and SQIVND (reference sequence). The CDR3 sequence is CASSIIGRAQHF. The CDR3 DNA sequence: TGTGCCAGTAGTATAATAGGTAGGGCCCAGCATTTT.

The chain joins TRBV5-1 to TRBJ1-1, with D possibly TRBD1 on 6 matching bases. V lost 3 bases, J lost 4 bases, and 16 bases lay in between. The CDR3 totals 15 residues. The germline V gene encodes CDR1 SGHRS and CDR2 YFSETQ. In DNA, the CDR3 is TGCGCCAGCAGCTCTCGCCAGGACAGCGTCACTGAAGCTTTCTTT. Residues: CASSSRQDSVTEAFF.

The chain recombines TRBV18 with TRBJ1-2; TRBD1 might be the D (6 bases). This CDR3 is built from 15 residues. The germline V gene encodes CDR1 KGHSH and CDR2 LQKENI. Trimming removed 3 bases at V and 3 bases at J, with 14 bases between. This CDR3 reads CASSPRDTQHYGYTF. As DNA, the CDR3 is TGTGCCAGCTCACCCCGGGACACCCAGCACTATGGCTACACCTTC.

V gene TRBV18 combines with J gene TRBJ2-1; 9 nucleotides match TRBD2. Germline V gene lookup returns CDR1 KGHSH and CDR2 LQKENI. Trimming took 5 bases from V and 8 from J; bases not matched to a gene: 10. This CDR3 spans 15 amino acids. In nucleotides, the CDR3 is TGTGCCAGCTCAATCATAGCGGGGGCCTGGGATGAGCAGTTCTTC. Translating gives CASSIIAGAWDEQFF.

CDR3 coding DNA: TGTGCCAGCAGCCTTAGTTCCAGGGAGGGAGGAACTGAAGCTTTCTTT. Protein sequence: CASSLSSREGGTEAFF. The chain recombines TRBV3-1 (or the pseudogene TRBV3-2) with TRBJ1-1; possibly TRBD1 for D (5 bases). This CDR3 is built from 16 residues. CDR1 and CDR2 (germline): LGHDT, YNNKEL (reference sequence). V lost 4 bases and J 5 bases, leaving 20 bases between the germline ends.